The 7 T cell receptor beta chains below were found in one sample sequenced in a study of blood T cell repertoires in COVID-19. Method: immunoSEQ multiplex PCR; TCRdb's copy keeps in-frame clones and lacks some. There are 120,000 or so clones in the sample; roughly 84% occur only once, and about 1% lies in the top ten. Sequenced material: peripheral blood. The receptors here all came from a woman older than 75 with acute or convalescent COVID-19.

V is TRBV4-3 and J is TRBJ2-2, with unresolved D. V was clipped by 0 bases and J by 9 bases, with 14 bases between them. This CDR3 has 15 amino acids. Germline lookup yields CDR1 LGHNA and CDR2 YSLEER. Written as DNA, the CDR3 is TGCGCCAGCAGCCAAGAATGGGCAGTAAAGAGGGAGCTGTTTTTT. Its protein product is CASSQEWAVKRELFF.

V gene TRBV5-1 combines with J gene TRBJ1-4, with D maybe TRBD1 (6 bases). Trimming took off 7 bases at V and 1 base at J, with 14 bases between the two ends. Germline V gene data show CDR1 as SGHRS and CDR2 as YFSETQ. The CDR3 totals 15 residues. The CDR3 DNA is TGCGCCAGCGGAAGCGGGGGCCTAACTAATGAAAAACTGTTTTTT. Its protein product is CASGSGGLTNEKLFF.

The chain uses TRBV7-2 and TRBJ2-3; D unclear. V dropped 3 bases and J dropped 2 bases, with 9 bases sitting between them. Looked up from germline, CDR1 is SGHTA and CDR2 is FQGNSA. The CDR3 extends over 14 amino acids. Written as DNA, the CDR3 is TGTGCCAGCAGCTTGGCCTCCTTCACAGATACGCAGTATTTT. It yields the protein CASSLASFTDTQYF.

The chain joins TRBV27 to TRBJ2-7; unclear D gene. This CDR3 has 14 amino acids. Trimming took 0 bases from V and 4 from J, leaving 10 bases between them. Germline CDR1 and CDR2: MNHEY and SMNVEV (reference sequence). CDR3 DNA sequence: TGTGCCAGCAGTTTATCGGCCGAATCATACGAGCAGTACTTC. Protein product: CASSLSAESYEQYF.

The rearrangement uses TRBV5-1 and TRBJ2-5; 10 nucleotides align to TRBD2. CDR1 is SGHRS, CDR2 YFSETQ, per germline. With 1 base clipped from V and 3 bases from J, the junction kept 9 bases outside the gene matches. CDR3 length equals 17 residues. The CDR3 DNA reads TGCGCCAGCAGCTTGCTAGCGGGAGAGGGGGGTGAAGAGACCCAGTACTTC. Its translation is CASSLLAGEGGEETQYF.

The rearrangement links TRBV19 to TRBJ2-5, with D tentatively TRBD1 (6 bases). Trimming cost V 5 bases and J 3 bases, with 13 bases left between them. The CDR3 has 14 residues. CDR1 is LNHDA and CDR2 is SQIVND in the germline V gene (reference sequence). In DNA, the CDR3 is TGTGCCAGTAGTCCACAGGGACGTAAAGAGACCCAGTACTTC. This sequence encodes CASSPQGRKETQYF.

This clone was recorded a few times. The CDR3 region has the DNA TGTGCTAGTGGTTTGGTACTCTCCCGGTTAGGGCAGGGGAAGTTCACAGATACGCAGTATTTT. It is translated as CASGLVLSRLGQGKFTDTQYF. This chain links TRBV12-5 with TRBJ2-3; D is perhaps TRBD1 (6 bases). CDR3 length equals 21 residues. The V end lost 0 bases, the J end lost 2 bases, and 27 bases lay between the germline ends. CDR1 LGHNT and CDR2 FRNRAP come from the germline V gene.